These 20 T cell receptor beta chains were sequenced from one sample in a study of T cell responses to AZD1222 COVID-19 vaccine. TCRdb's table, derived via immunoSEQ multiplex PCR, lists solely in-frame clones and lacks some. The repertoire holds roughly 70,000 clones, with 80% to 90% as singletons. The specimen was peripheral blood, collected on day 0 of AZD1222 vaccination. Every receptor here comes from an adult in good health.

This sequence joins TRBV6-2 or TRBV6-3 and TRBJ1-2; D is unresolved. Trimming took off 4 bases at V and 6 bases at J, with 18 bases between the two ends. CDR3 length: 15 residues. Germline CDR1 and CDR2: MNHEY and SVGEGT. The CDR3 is CASSWSPGAVDGYTF. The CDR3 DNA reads TGTGCCAGCAGTTGGTCACCGGGCGCGGTAGATGGCTACACCTTC.

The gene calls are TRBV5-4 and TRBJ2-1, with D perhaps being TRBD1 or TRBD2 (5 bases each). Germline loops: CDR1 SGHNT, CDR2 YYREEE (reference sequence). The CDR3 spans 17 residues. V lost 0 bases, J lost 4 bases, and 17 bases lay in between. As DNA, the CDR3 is TGTGCCAGCAGCTTGGTCCGGGGCTCTGGGAGATACAATGAGCAGTTCTTC. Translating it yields CASSLVRGSGRYNEQFF.

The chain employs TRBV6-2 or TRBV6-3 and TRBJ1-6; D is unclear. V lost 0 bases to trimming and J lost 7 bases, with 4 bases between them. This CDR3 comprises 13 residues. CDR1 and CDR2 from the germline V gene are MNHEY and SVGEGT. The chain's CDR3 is CASSYSSNSPLHF. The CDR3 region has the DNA TGTGCCAGCAGTTACTCTTCGAATTCACCCCTCCACTTT.

CDR3 bases: TGTGCCAGCAGCCAAGGGGTTGAAAGGGGCGAGCAGTACTTC. Amino acid sequence: CASSQGVERGEQYF. The chain has TRBV3-1 (or the pseudogene TRBV3-2) and TRBJ2-7, with a weak D call TRBD1 (5 bases). The ends were cut back, 1 base at V and 6 bases at J, with 13 bases in the middle. This CDR3 contains 14 residues. Germline CDR1 and CDR2: LGHDT and YNNKEL (reference sequence).

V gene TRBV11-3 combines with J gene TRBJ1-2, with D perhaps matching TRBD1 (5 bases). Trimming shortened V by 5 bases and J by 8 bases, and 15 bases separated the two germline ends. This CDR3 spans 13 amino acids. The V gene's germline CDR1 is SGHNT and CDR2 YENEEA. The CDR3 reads CASSPRGARGYTF. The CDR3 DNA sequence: TGTGCCAGCAGCCCCCGAGGGGCGCGGGGCTACACCTTC. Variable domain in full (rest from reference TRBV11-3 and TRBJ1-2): EAGVVQSPRYKIIEKKQPVAFWCNPISGHNTLYWYLQNLGQGPELLIRYENEEAVDDSQLPKDRFSAERLKGVDSTLKIQPAELGDSAVYLCASSPRGARGYTFGSGTRLTVV.

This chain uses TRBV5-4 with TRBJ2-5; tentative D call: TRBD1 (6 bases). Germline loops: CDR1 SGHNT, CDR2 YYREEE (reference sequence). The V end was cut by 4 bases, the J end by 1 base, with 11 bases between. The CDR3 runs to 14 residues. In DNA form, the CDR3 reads TGTGCCAGCAGCCAGGGGCTTATCCAAGAGACCCAGTACTTC. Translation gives CASSQGLIQETQYF.

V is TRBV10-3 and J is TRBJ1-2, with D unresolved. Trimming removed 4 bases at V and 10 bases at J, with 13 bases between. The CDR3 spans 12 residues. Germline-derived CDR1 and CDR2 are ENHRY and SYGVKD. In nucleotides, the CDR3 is TGTGCCATCAGTGCTTCGGACTCTATCTACACCTTC. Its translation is CAISASDSIYTF.

This CDR3 is CASSPRQAANYGYTF. CDR3 bases: TGTGCCAGCTCACCAAGACAGGCTGCTAACTATGGCTACACCTTC. This rearrangement joins TRBV18 to TRBJ1-2, with TRBD1 as a possible D gene (6 bases). Trimming took 2 bases from V and 0 from J, leaving 10 bases between them. The V gene's germline CDR1 is KGHSH and CDR2 LQKENI. The CDR3 is 15 amino acids.

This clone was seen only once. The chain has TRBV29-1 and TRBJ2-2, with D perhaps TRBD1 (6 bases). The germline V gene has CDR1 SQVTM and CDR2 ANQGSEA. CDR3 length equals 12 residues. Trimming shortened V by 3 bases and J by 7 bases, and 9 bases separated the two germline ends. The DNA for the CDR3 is TGCAGCGTTGATAAGGGGGACGGGGAGCTGTTTTTT. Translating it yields CSVDKGDGELFF.

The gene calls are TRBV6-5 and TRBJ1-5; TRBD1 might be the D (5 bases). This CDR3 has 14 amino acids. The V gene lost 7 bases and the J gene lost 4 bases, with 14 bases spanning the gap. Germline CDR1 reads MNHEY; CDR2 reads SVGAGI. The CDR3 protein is CASKRDGENQPQHF. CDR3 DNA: TGTGCCAGCAAGAGGGACGGGGAAAATCAGCCCCAGCATTTT.

CDR3: CASSLQGGWTEAFF. The CDR3 DNA reads as TGTGCCAGCAGCCTACAGGGAGGATGGACTGAAGCTTTCTTT. The chain recombines TRBV27 with TRBJ1-1, with a possible D match to TRBD1 (6 bases). CDR3 length equals 14 residues. CDR1 is MNHEY and CDR2 is SMNVEV in the germline V gene (reference sequence). V lost 6 bases, J lost 5 bases, and 16 bases lay in between.

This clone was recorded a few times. As DNA, the CDR3 is TGCGCCAGCAGTGAGTCCGGGGGGATCTACGAGCAGTACTTC. Its translation is CASSESGGIYEQYF. The V and J genes are TRBV10-2 and TRBJ2-7; 7 bases align to TRBD2. V dropped 0 bases and J dropped 3; count of bases not matched to a gene: 2. The CDR3 totals 14 residues. CDR1 WSHSY and CDR2 SAAADI come from the germline V gene.

This CDR3 reads CASSIQLNAGAFF. The DNA of the CDR3 is TGTGCCAGTAGTATCCAACTGAATGCTGGAGCTTTCTTT. The chain carries TRBV19 and TRBJ1-1; D remains unclear. In germline, CDR1 is LNHDA, CDR2 SQIVND (reference sequence). Trimming cost V 3 bases and J 10 bases, with 15 bases left between them. This CDR3 contains 13 residues.

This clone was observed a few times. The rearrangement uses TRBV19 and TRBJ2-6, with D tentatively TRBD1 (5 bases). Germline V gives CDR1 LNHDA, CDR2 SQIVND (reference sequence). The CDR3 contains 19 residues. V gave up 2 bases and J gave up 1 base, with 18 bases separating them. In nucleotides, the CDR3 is TGTGCCAGTAGTATATCAGGGTCCCTCCTATTATCTGGGGCCAACGTCCTGACTTTC. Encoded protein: CASSISGSLLLSGANVLTF. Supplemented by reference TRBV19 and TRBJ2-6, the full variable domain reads DGGITQSPKYLFRKEGQNVTLSCEQNLNHDAMYWYRQDPGQGLRLIYYSQIVNDFQKGDIAEGYSVSREKKESFPLTVTSAQKNPTAFYLCASSISGSLLLSGANVLTFGAGSRLTVL.

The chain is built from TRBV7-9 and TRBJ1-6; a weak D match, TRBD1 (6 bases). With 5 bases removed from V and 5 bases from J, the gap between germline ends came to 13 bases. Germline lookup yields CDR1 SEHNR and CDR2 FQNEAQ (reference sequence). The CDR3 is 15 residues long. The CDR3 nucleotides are TGTGCCAGCAGCCTAGGAAGGGGGGATAATTCACCCCTCCACTTT. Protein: CASSLGRGDNSPLHF.

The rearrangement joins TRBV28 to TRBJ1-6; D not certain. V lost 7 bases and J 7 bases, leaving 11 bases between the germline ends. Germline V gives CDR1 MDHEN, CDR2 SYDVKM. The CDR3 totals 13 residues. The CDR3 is CASKSVRNSPLHF. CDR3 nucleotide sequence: TGTGCCAGCAAGAGTGTTCGGAATTCACCCCTCCACTTT. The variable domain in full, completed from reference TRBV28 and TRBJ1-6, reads DVKVTQSSRYLVKRTGEKVFLECVQDMDHENMFWYRQDPGLGLRLIYFSYDVKMKEKGDIPEGYSVSREKKERFSLILESASTNQTSMYLCASKSVRNSPLHFGNGTRLTVT.

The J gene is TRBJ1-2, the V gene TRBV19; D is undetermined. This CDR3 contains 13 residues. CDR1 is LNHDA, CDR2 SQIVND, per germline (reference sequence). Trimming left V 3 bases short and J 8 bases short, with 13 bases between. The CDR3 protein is CASSIGPELGYTF. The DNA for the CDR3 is TGTGCCAGTAGTATCGGGCCCGAATTGGGCTACACCTTC.

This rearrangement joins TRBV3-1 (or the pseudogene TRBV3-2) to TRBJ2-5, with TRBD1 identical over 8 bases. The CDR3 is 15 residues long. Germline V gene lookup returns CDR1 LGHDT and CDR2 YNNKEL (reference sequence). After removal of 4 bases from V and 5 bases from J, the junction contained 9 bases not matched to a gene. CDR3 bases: TGTGCCAGCAGCCCGATCAGGGGGCTAGGCGAGACCCAGTACTTC. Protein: CASSPIRGLGETQYF.

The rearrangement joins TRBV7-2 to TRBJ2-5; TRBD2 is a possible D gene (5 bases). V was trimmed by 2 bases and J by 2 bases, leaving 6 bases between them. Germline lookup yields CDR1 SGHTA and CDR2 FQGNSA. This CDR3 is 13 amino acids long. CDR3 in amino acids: CASSLTRQETQYF. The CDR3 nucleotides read TGTGCCAGCAGCTTAACTAGACAAGAGACCCAGTACTTC.

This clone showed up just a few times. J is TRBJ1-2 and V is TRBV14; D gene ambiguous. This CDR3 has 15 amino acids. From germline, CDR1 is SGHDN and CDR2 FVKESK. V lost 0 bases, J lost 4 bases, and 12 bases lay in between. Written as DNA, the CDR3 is TGTGCCAGCAGCCAAGATCTCTTGGGAGGCTATGGCTACACCTTC. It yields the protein CASSQDLLGGYGYTF.